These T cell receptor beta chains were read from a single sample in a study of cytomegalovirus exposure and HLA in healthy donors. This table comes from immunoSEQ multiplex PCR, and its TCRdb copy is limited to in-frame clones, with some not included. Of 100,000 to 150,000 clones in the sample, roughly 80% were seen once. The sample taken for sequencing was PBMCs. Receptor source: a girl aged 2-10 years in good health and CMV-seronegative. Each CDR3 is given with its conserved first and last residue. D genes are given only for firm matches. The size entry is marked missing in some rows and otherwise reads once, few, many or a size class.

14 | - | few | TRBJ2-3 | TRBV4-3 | CASSQDLVTDTQYF | TGCGCCAGCAGCCAAGATTTAGTAACAGATACGCAGTATTTT
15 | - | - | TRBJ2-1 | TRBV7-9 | CASSPSLSEYNEQFF | TGTGCCAGCAGCCCCAGTCTGTCGGAGTACAATGAGCAGTTCTTC
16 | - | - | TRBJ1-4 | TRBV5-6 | CASSLWYLESGEKLFF | TGTGCCAGCAGCCTGTGGTACCTAGAGAGTGGTGAAAAACTGTTTTTT
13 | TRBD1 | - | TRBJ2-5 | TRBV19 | CASSRDRGETQYF | TGTGCCAGTAGTAGAGACAGGGGAGAGACCCAGTACTTC
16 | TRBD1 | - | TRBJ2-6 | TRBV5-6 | CASSFLTGSGANVLTF | TGTGCCAGCAGCTTCCTGACAGGGTCTGGGGCCAACGTCCTGACTTTC
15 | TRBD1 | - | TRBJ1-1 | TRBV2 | CASRLGQGMNTEAFF | TGTGCCAGCAGACTAGGACAGGGAATGAACACTGAAGCTTTCTTT
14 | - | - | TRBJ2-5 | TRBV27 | CASSLSYGEETQYF | TGTGCCAGCAGTTTATCGTACGGGGAGGAGACCCAGTACTTC
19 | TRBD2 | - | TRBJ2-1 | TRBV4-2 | CASSQEGGTSVRSYNEQFF | TGTGCCAGCAGCCAAGAGGGGGGGACTAGCGTCCGCTCCTACAATGAGCAGTTCTTC
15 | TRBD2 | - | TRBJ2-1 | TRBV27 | CASSFLAGGYNEQFF | TGTGCCAGCAGTTTCCTAGCGGGAGGTTACAATGAGCAGTTCTTC
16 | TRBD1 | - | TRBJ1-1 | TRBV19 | CASSSLPGQGATEAFF | TGTGCCAGTAGCTCCCTCCCGGGACAGGGGGCCACTGAAGCTTTCTTT
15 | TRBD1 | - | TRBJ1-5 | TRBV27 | CASKGTGYGNQPQHF | TGTGCCAGCAAAGGGACAGGGTACGGCAATCAGCCCCAGCATTTT
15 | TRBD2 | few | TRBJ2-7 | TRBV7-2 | CASSRSGSYTYEQYF | TGTGCCAGCAGCAGGAGCGGGAGCTACACCTACGAGCAGTACTTC
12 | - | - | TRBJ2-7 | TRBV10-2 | CASLEGPGEQYF | TGCGCCAGCCTTGAGGGCCCCGGGGAGCAGTACTTC
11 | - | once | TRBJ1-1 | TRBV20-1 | CSAEGGAEAFF | TGCAGTGCAGAAGGGGGGGCTGAAGCTTTCTTT
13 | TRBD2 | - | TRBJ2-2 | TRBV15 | CATSRLASGELFF | TGTGCCACCAGCCGACTAGCCTCCGGGGAGCTGTTTTTT
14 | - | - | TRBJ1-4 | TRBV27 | CASSTRQTNEKLFF | TGTGCCAGCAGTACCCGACAGACTAATGAAAAACTGTTTTTT
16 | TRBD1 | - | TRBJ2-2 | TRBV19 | CASKGRGRIGTGELFF | TGTGCCAGTAAGGGCAGGGGGCGCATTGGCACCGGGGAGCTGTTTTTT
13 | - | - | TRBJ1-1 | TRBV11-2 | CASSRGQHTEAFF | TGTGCCAGCAGTCGTGGACAACACACTGAAGCTTTCTTT
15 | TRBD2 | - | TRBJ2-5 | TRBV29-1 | CSVRTSGKYQETQYF | TGCAGCGTGAGGACTAGCGGCAAGTACCAAGAGACCCAGTACTTC
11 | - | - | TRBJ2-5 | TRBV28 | CASGQRETQYF | TGTGCCAGCGGGCAAAGGGAGACCCAGTACTTC
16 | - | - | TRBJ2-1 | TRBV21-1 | CASSNQTGAIYNEQFF | TGTGCCAGCAGCAACCAAACAGGGGCGATCTACAATGAGCAGTTCTTC
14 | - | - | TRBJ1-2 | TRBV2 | CASSLQGLGYGYTF | TGTGCCAGCAGTTTACAGGGTTTGGGGTATGGCTACACCTTC
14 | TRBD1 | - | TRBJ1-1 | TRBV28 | CASSIWTGSSEAFF | TGTGCCAGCAGTATCTGGACAGGGAGTTCTGAAGCTTTCTTT
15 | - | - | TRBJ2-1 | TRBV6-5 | CASKNGYGSYNEQFF | TGTGCCAGCAAAAACGGGTACGGGTCCTACAATGAGCAGTTCTTC
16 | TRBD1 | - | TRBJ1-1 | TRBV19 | CASSVRTGQGDTEAFF | TGTGCCAGTAGTGTCCGTACCGGACAGGGAGACACTGAAGCTTTCTTT
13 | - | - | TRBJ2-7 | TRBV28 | CASSLLAPYEQYF | TGTGCCAGCAGTTTACTAGCGCCCTACGAGCAGTACTTC
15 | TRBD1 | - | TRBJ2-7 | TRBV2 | CASKYGTASSYEQYF | TGTGCCAGCAAATACGGGACAGCGAGCTCCTACGAGCAGTACTTC
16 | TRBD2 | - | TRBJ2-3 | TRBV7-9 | CASSPRASGRADTQYF | TGTGCCAGCAGCCCCCGGGCTAGCGGGAGGGCAGATACGCAGTATTTT
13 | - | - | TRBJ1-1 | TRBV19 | CASSATGNTEAFF | TGTGCCAGTAGTGCGACAGGGAACACTGAAGCTTTCTTT
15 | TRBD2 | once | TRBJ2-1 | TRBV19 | CASSATSGIYNEQFF | TGTGCCAGTAGTGCGACTAGCGGGATTTACAATGAGCAGTTCTTC
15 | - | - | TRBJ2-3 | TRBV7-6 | CASSFIGARTDTQYF | TGTGCCAGCAGCTTCATAGGGGCGAGGACAGATACGCAGTATTTT
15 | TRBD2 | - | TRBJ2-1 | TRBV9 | CASSATSGGYNEQFF | TGTGCCAGCAGCGCCACTAGCGGGGGCTACAATGAGCAGTTCTTC
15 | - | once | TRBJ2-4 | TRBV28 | CASSFGGLAKNIQYF | TGTGCCAGCAGTTTCGGAGGATTAGCCAAAAACATTCAGTACTTC
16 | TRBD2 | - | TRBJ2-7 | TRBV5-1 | CASSPRLAGASYEQYF | TGCGCCAGCAGCCCTCGGCTAGCGGGAGCCTCCTACGAGCAGTACTTC
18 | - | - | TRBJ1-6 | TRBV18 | CASSPTGTLSSYNSPLHF | TGTGCCAGCTCACCAACCGGGACACTTAGCTCCTATAATTCACCCCTCCACTTT
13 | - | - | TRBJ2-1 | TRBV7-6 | CASSWGLFNEQFF | TGTGCCAGCAGCTGGGGACTCTTCAATGAGCAGTTCTTC
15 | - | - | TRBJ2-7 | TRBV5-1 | CASSSGLPNTYEQYF | TGCGCCAGCAGCTCAGGACTACCGAATACCTACGAGCAGTACTTC
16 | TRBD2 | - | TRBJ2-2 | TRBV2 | CASSLGRGGLTGELFF | TGTGCCAGCAGTCTCGGGCGGGGGGGGCTCACCGGGGAGCTGTTTTTT
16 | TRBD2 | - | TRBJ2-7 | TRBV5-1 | CASSFASGSGSREQYF | TGCGCCAGCAGCTTCGCGAGTGGAAGCGGGAGCCGGGAGCAGTACTTC
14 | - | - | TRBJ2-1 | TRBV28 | CASSPSDSYNEQFF | TGTGCCAGCAGCCCTAGCGACTCCTACAATGAGCAGTTCTTC
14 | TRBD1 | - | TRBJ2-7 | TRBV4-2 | CASSPGTGGHEQYF | TGTGCCAGCAGCCCCGGGACAGGGGGCCACGAGCAGTACTTC
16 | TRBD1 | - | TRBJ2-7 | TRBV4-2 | CASSQETGTGSYEQYF | TGTGCCAGCAGCCAAGAGACGGGGACAGGGTCCTACGAGCAGTACTTC
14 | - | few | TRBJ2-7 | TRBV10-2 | CASSEPAGSYEQYF | TGCGCCAGCAGTGAGCCCGCAGGATCCTACGAGCAGTACTTC
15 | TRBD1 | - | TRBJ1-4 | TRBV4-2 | CASSQEQGASEKLFF | TGTGCCAGCAGCCAAGAACAGGGGGCGAGTGAAAAACTGTTTTTT
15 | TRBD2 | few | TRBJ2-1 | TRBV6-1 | CASSDGLAGYNEQFF | TGTGCCAGCAGTGACGGACTAGCGGGATACAATGAGCAGTTCTTC
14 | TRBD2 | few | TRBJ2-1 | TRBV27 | CATSRREGQDEQFF | TGTGCCACCTCTAGGCGGGAGGGCCAGGATGAGCAGTTCTTC
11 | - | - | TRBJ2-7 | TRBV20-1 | CSPSNRDEQYF | TGCAGTCCTTCGAACAGGGACGAGCAGTACTTC
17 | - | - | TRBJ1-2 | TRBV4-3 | CASSQDRAGYGDYGYTF | TGCGCCAGCAGCCAAGATCGAGCGGGGTACGGGGACTATGGCTACACCTTC
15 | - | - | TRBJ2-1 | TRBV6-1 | CASSEAGGSYNEQFF | TGTGCCAGCAGTGAAGCGGGAGGCTCCTACAATGAGCAGTTCTTC
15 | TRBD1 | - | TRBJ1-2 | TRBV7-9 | CASSYSGTGFLGYTF | TGTGCCAGCAGCTATTCCGGGACAGGGTTTTTGGGCTACACCTTC
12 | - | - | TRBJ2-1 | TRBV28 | CAVGGTYNEQFF | TGTGCCGTCGGCGGGACCTACAATGAGCAGTTCTTC
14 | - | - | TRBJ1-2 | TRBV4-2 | CASSLGDSNYGYTF | TGTGCCAGCAGCCTCGGAGACAGTAACTATGGCTACACCTTC